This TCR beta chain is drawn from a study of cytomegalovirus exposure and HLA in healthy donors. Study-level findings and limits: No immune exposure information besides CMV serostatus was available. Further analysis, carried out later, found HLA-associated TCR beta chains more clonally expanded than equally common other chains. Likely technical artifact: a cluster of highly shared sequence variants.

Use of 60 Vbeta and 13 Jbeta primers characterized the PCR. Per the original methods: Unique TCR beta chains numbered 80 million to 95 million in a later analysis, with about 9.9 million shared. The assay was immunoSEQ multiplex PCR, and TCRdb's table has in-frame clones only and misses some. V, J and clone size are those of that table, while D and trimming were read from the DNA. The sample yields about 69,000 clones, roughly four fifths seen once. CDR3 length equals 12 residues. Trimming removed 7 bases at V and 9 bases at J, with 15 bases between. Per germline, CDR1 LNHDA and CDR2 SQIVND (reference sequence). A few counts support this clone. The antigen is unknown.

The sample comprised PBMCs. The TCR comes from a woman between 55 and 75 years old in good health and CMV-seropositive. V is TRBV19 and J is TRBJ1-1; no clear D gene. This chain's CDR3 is CASMAGVGKAFF. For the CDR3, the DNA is TGTGCCAGTATGGCGGGAGTAGGGAAAGCTTTCTTT.